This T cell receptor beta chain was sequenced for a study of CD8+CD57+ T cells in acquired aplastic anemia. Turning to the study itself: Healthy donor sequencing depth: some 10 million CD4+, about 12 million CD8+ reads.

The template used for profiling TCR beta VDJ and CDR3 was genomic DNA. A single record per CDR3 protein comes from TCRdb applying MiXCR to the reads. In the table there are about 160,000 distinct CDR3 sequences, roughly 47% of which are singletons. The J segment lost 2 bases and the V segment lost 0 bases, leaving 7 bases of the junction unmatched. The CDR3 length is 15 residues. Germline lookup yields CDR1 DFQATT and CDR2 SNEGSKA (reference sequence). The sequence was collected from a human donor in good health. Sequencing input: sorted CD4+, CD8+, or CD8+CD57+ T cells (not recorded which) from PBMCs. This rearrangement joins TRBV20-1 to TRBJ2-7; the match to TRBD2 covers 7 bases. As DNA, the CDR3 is TGCAGTGCTAGAGATAGTAGCGGGTTCACCTACGAGCAGTACTTC. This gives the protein CSARDSSGFTYEQYF.